This note documents a single TCR beta chain sequence. This CDR3 fails to terminate in the conserved phenylalanine or tryptophan, so it likely reflects a read error. The authors ran a second PCR of about 7 to 11 cycles using a sample-barcoded 5' primer and a J-beta primer mix. TCRdb re-analysed the 5' RACE reads in MiXCR, keeping a single row per CDR3 protein. The table shows about 540,000 distinct CDR3 sequences, with around 24% occurring only once. These data originate in a study of blood T cells in healthy people across ages. Germline assignment: CDR1 SGHDN and CDR2 FVKESK. The CDR3 has 15 residues. These data were also filed under a second study, of T cells of mothers and their children.

The chain joins TRBV14 to TRBJ2-5, with no clear D. The J call is doubtful: the DNA matches TRBJ2-7 better. The clonotype comes from a boy aged 10-17 years in good health. The sample comprised blood. DNA for the CDR3: TGTGCCAGCAGCCAGGGTTTTGGGTCATACTACGAGCAGTACTCC. This encodes CASSQGFGSYYEQYS.